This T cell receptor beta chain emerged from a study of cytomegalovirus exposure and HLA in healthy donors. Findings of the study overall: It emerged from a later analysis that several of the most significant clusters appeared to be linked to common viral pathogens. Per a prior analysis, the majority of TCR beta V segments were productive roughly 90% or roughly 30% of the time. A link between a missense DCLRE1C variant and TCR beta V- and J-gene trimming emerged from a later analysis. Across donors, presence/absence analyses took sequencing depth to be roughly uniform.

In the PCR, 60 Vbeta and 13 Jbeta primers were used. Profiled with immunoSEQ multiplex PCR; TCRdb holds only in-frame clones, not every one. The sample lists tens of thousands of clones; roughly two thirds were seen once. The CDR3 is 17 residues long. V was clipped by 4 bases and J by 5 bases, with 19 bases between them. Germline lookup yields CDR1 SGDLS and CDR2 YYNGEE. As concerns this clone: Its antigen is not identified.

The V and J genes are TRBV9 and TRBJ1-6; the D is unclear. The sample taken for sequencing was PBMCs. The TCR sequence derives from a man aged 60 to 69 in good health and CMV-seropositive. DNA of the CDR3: TGTGCCAGCAGCCTCCGTCGAGGGCCGCCTGATAATTCACCCCTCCACTTT. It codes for CASSLRRGPPDNSPLHF.